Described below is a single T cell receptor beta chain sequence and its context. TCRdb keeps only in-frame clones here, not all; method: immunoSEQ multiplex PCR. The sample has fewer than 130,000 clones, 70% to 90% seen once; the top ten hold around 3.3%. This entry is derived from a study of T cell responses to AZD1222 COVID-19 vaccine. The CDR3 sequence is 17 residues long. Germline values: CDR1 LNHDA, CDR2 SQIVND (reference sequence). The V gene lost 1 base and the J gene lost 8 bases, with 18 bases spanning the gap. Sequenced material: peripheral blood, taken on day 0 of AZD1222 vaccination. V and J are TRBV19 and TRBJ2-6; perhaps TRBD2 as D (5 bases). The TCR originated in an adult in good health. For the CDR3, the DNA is TGTGCCAGTAGTATAGGCGAGGGAGCAGGCTATACCAACGTCCTGACTTTC. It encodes CASSIGEGAGYTNVLTF.